The 24 T cell receptor beta chains listed next were all sequenced from one sample in a study of blood T cells in healthy people across ages. A second PCR of 7 to 11 cycles used a sample-barcoded 5' primer and a J-beta primer mix. TCRdb reanalysed the 5' RACE reads using MiXCR and keeps one entry per CDR3 protein. The table shows around 1.7 million distinct CDR3 sequences, with approximately 28% occurring only once. Sequences were obtained from blood. Every receptor here comes from a woman aged 25 to 39 in good health.

This clonotype was observed a handful of times. This sequence joins TRBV24-1 and TRBJ2-3, with D possibly matching TRBD1 (6 bases). Between the trimmed V and J ends, which lost 4 bases and 9 bases, there was a span of 19 bases. The germline CDR1 and CDR2 sequences are KGHDR and SFDVKD. The length of the CDR3 is 15 residues. CDR3 coding DNA: TGTGCCACCAGTGACCCGGGACACCCCTCGGGCACGCAGTATTTT. Translated: CATSDPGHPSGTQYF.

V is TRBV12-3 or TRBV12-4 and J is TRBJ1-5; D ambiguous. The CDR3 runs to 12 residues. V was cut by 6 bases and J by 6 bases, with 9 bases left in between. CDR3 in DNA: TGTGCCAGCAGGCTCGAAAGTCAGCCCCAGCATTTT. This translates into CASRLESQPQHF.

Comment on this clonotype: It may be a read error: a sequence one base away is much more abundant. The rearrangement uses TRBV7-2 and TRBJ2-7; the D gene could be TRBD1 or TRBD2 (5 bases each). From germline, CDR1 is SGHTA and CDR2 FQGNSA. Trimming pared 2 bases from V and 9 bases from J, leaving 23 bases between. This CDR3 comprises 16 residues. The CDR3 loop reads CASSLKQAGPLRGQYF. CDR3 sequence (DNA): TGTGCCAGCAGCTTAAAGCAAGCCGGACCCCTGAGGGGGCAGTACTTC.

This clonotype has ten or more counts. The J gene is TRBJ2-1, the V gene TRBV7-2; 10 nucleotides line up with TRBD2. Germline V gives CDR1 SGHTA, CDR2 FQGNSA. The CDR3 consists of 15 residues. J gave up 8 bases and V 6 bases, and 10 bases lay outside the gene matches. CDR3 bases: TGTGCCAGCAGTCAAGCGGGAGGGCCTTTCGATGAGCAGTTCTTC. Translated, it gives CASSQAGGPFDEQFF.

The chain employs TRBV24-1 and TRBJ2-1; weak D call: TRBD2 (5 bases). The CDR3 consists of 15 residues. V gave up 3 bases and J gave up 5 bases, with 13 bases separating them. The germline V gene encodes CDR1 KGHDR and CDR2 SFDVKD. CDR3 sequence (DNA): TGTGCCACCAGTGATCCGTCTACTAGACACAATGAGCAGTTCTTC. Translation gives CATSDPSTRHNEQFF.

There are many counts of this clonotype. The chain couples TRBV7-2 to TRBJ2-4; possible D gene TRBD2, 5 bases. The germline CDR1 and CDR2 sequences are SGHTA and FQGNSA. This CDR3 has 14 amino acids. The V gene lost 5 bases and the J gene lost 7 bases, with 15 bases spanning the gap. The CDR3 protein is CASSQRGSGNIQYF. DNA of the CDR3: TGTGCCAGCAGCCAACGGGGTTCGGGGAACATTCAGTACTTC.

V is TRBV19 and J is TRBJ1-5, with no clear D. The CDR3 has 14 residues. Trimming left V 0 bases short and J 7 bases short, with 10 bases between. Germline lookup yields CDR1 LNHDA and CDR2 SQIVND (reference sequence). Here the CDR3 reads CASSIETGRQPQHF. As DNA, the CDR3 is TGTGCCAGTAGTATAGAAACCGGACGGCAGCCCCAGCATTTT. Supplemented by reference TRBV19 and TRBJ1-5, the full variable domain reads DGGITQSPKYLFRKEGQNVTLSCEQNLNHDAMYWYRQDPGQGLRLIYYSQIVNDFQKGDIAEGYSVSREKKESFPLTVTSAQKNPTAFYLCASSIETGRQPQHFGDGTRLSIL.

The chain recombines TRBV20-1 with TRBJ2-5; maybe TRBD2 (6 bases). The V gene lost 0 bases and the J gene lost 4 bases, with 12 bases spanning the gap. CDR1 is DFQATT, CDR2 SNEGSKA, per germline (reference sequence). This CDR3 is built from 14 residues. This CDR3 reads CSAREPASVETQYF. Here the CDR3 DNA reads TGCAGTGCTAGAGAACCGGCTAGCGTAGAGACCCAGTACTTC.

The chain recombines TRBV27 with TRBJ1-2; no firm D call. The germline gives CDR1 MNHEY, CDR2 SMNVEV (reference sequence). This CDR3 spans 15 amino acids. Trimming removed 4 bases from V and 2 bases from J, with 14 bases in between. CDR3 DNA sequence: TGTGCCAGCAGTTCGACCCCCAACGGAAACTATGGCTACACCTTC. It encodes CASSSTPNGNYGYTF.

This sequence joins TRBV25-1 and TRBJ1-2, with D possibly matching TRBD1 (6 bases). This CDR3 contains 15 residues. Germline V gene data show CDR1 as MGHDK and CDR2 as SYGVNS. The V gene lost 8 bases and the J gene lost 7 bases, with 23 bases spanning the gap. CDR3 bases: TGTGCCAGCTCACAAGGGGGGGTTGGCTTTCTTGGCTACACCTTC. It codes for CASSQGGVGFLGYTF.

This clonotype has at least ten counts. J is TRBJ2-5 and V is TRBV6-5; either TRBD1 or TRBD2 may fit D (5 bases each). Per the germline V gene, CDR1 is MNHEY and CDR2 is SVGAGI. V was clipped by 2 bases and J by 5 bases, with 9 bases between them. There are 13 residues in the CDR3. The CDR3 region has the DNA TGTGCCAGCAGTTACGGGGGTGGCGAGACCCAGTACTTC. Protein: CASSYGGGETQYF.

This clonotype was counted between two and nine times. The J gene is TRBJ1-1, the V gene TRBV12-3 or TRBV12-4; D perhaps matches TRBD1 (6 bases). The ends were cut back, 3 bases at V and 6 bases at J, with 11 bases in the middle. The CDR3 has 13 amino acids. This chain's CDR3 is CASSFDRFAEAFF. The CDR3 nucleotides read TGTGCCAGCAGTTTCGACAGGTTCGCTGAAGCTTTCTTT.

This clonotype was detected ten times or more. The chain couples TRBV7-2 to TRBJ2-1; 8 positions match TRBD2. CDR1 is SGHTA, CDR2 FQGNSA, per germline. This CDR3 region has 14 residues. Germline trimming cut 5 bases from V and 7 bases from J; bases unmatched to any gene: 7. CDR3 amino acids: CASSPAGEGNEQFF. The DNA of the CDR3 is TGTGCCAGCAGCCCAGCGGGAGAAGGGAATGAGCAGTTCTTC.

V usage is TRBV5-1 and J usage is TRBJ1-1; 8 bases agree with TRBD1. CDR3 size: 19 residues. J gave up 0 bases and V 0 bases, and 13 bases lay outside the gene matches. The germline V gene has CDR1 SGHRS and CDR2 YFSETQ. CDR3 in amino acids: CASSLGGRGRWAVNTEAFF. The CDR3, as DNA: TGCGCCAGCAGCTTGGGGGGCAGGGGGCGTTGGGCCGTGAACACTGAAGCTTTCTTT.

The table lists this clonotype with many counts. The rearrangement links TRBV5-1 to TRBJ2-5, with TRBD2 matching over 9 bases. V lost 8 bases, J lost 11 bases, and 7 bases stayed unmatched. Germline CDR1 and CDR2: SGHRS and YFSETQ. There are 11 residues in the CDR3. The CDR3 loop reads CARGGREKQYF. The DNA of the CDR3 is TGCGCCAGAGGCGGGAGGGAGAAACAGTACTTC.

The genes are TRBV9 and TRBJ2-3; D perhaps matches TRBD1 (6 bases). V was clipped by 3 bases and J by 3 bases, with 17 bases between them. The CDR3 is made up of 16 amino acids. Germline V CDR1 and CDR2: SGDLS, YYNGEE. CDR3 in amino acids: CASSGAGQLITDTQYF. For the CDR3, the DNA is TGTGCCAGCAGCGGCGCAGGACAGTTGATTACAGATACGCAGTATTTT.

The chain has TRBV6-6 and TRBJ2-1; D might be TRBD2 (5 bases). The CDR3 is 12 amino acids. Germline values: CDR1 MNHNY, CDR2 SVGAGI (reference sequence). The ends were cut back, 6 bases at V and 9 bases at J, with 12 bases in the middle. The CDR3 reads CASSHGRGEQFF. The CDR3 bases are TGTGCCAGCAGCCATGGTCGGGGTGAGCAGTTCTTC.

To note about this clonotype: A junction boundary mismatches the germline segment, possibly from a read error. The chain has TRBV5-1 and TRBJ2-5; D could derive from TRBD1 or TRBD2 (5 bases each). The CDR3 runs 14 residues. Germline lookup yields CDR1 SGHRS and CDR2 YFSETQ. The CDR3 loop reads CASSLPGDQGTQYF. CDR3 DNA sequence: TGCGCCAGCAGCTTGCCCGGGGACCAAGGGACCCAGTACTTC.

This clonotype occurred a few times. This chain joins TRBV20-1 and TRBJ2-3, with TRBD1 as a possible D gene (6 bases). The CDR3 sequence is 12 residues long. V was clipped by 5 bases and J by 5 bases, with 11 bases between them. The V gene's germline CDR1 is DFQATT and CDR2 SNEGSKA (reference sequence). Here the CDR3 DNA reads TGCAGTGCTGAGCTACAGGGAGATACGCAGTATTTT. This encodes CSAELQGDTQYF.

In regard to this clonotype: Being one base from a much bigger clone, this may be a read error. The gene calls are TRBV12-3 or TRBV12-4 and TRBJ2-7; no firm D call. The CDR3 length is 14 residues. The V end lost 1 base, the J end lost 2 bases, and 9 bases lay between the germline ends. The CDR3, as DNA: TGTGCCAGCAGTTTAGGGGCAAAGGCCTACGAGCAGTACTTC. It specifies CASSLGAKAYEQYF.

This chain connects TRBV15 to TRBJ2-7, with TRBD2 as a possible D gene (6 bases). Trimming left V 0 bases short and J 2 bases short, with 11 bases between. Germline V lookup: CDR1 LNHNV, CDR2 YYDKDF (reference sequence). The CDR3 runs to 15 residues. The CDR3 protein is CATSRDAGTTYEQYF. CDR3 nucleotide sequence: TGTGCCACCAGCAGAGATGCGGGGACGACCTACGAGCAGTACTTC.

V gene TRBV5-1 combines with J gene TRBJ2-5; 7 nucleotides match TRBD2. CDR1 and CDR2 (germline): SGHRS, YFSETQ. Trimming cost V 7 bases and J 1 base; bases outside gene matches: 10. There are 15 residues in the CDR3. CDR3 nucleotide sequence: TGCGCCAGCTCCCCTTGGGGAGGGTCCCAAGAGACCCAGTACTTC. Its protein product is CASSPWGGSQETQYF.

V gene TRBV7-2 combines with J gene TRBJ2-1; unclear D gene. The germline gives CDR1 SGHTA, CDR2 FQGNSA. V lost 5 bases and J 6 bases, leaving 17 bases between the germline ends. The CDR3 covers 15 residues. The DNA of the CDR3 is TGTGCCAGCAGCCACCGGCCCCCCTCGGGCAATGAGCAGTTCTTC. It specifies CASSHRPPSGNEQFF.

This clonotype was counted between two and nine times. The chain combines TRBV7-9 with TRBJ2-5; unclear D gene. The CDR3 sequence is 16 residues long. The germline gives CDR1 SEHNR, CDR2 FQNEAQ (reference sequence). V was clipped by 4 bases and J by 4 bases, with 19 bases between them. The CDR3 sequence: CASSSPARGGVETQYF. CDR3 in DNA: TGTGCCAGCAGCTCTCCCGCCAGAGGTGGGGTAGAGACCCAGTACTTC.